This T cell receptor beta chain was recorded in a study of T-cell memory formation after mild COVID-19. A remark on this clonotype: Its target is not known.

Per germline, CDR1 KGHDR and CDR2 SFDVKD. After removal of 5 bases from V and 7 bases from J, the junction contained 8 bases not matched to a gene. This CDR3 contains 15 residues. TCRdb ran MiXCR on the 5' RACE reads and lists one entry per CDR3 protein. The table lists 400,000 to 500,000 distinct CDR3 sequences, 20% of them singletons. Whole-study results and caveats: The study found contracting CD4+ clones mainly in CM and EM and contracting CD8+ clones in EMRA.

V and J are TRBV24-1 and TRBJ2-2; 8 bases map to TRBD2. Sample: PBMCs or a T cell subset sorted from them (not recorded which). The source is an adult woman who had mild COVID-19 (a few samples of this study predate the infection). Cell type and time point are not known. Written as DNA, the CDR3 is TGTGCCACCAGTGCCGGGACTAGTTCGGTCGGGGAGCTGTTTTTT. Protein product: CATSAGTSSVGELFF.